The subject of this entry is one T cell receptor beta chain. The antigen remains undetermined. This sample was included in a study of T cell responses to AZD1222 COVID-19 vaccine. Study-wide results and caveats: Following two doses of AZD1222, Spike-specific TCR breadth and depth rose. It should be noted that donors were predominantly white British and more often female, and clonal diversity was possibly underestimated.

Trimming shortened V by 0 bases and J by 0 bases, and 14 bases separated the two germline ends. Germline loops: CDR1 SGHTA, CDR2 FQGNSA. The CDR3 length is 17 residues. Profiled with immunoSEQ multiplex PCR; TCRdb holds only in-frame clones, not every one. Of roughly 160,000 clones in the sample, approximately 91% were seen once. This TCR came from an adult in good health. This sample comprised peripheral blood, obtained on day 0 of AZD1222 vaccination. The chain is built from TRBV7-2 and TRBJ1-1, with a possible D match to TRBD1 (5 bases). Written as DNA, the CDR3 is TGTGCCAGCAGCTTAGCGACGGGACGGATTATGAACACTGAAGCTTTCTTT. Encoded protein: CASSLATGRIMNTEAFF.